This T cell receptor (beta chain) emerged from a study of immune cell composition in non-small cell lung cancer. Study-wide context: Most cases were lung adenocarcinoma or squamous cell carcinoma. Study-wide results and limits: Tumour-associated clones >0.5% occurred in roughly 35% of adenocarcinomas, about three quarters of squamous.

This clone has just one count. Its target is not known. Normal lung was taken at the farthest possible site, at least 3 cm from tumour. The data were produced by immunoSEQ multiplex PCR, yet TCRdb's version contains in-frame clones alone and is incomplete. The table records more than 2,000 clones, 60% to 75% of them present only once. The receptor was derived from a human donor with non-small cell lung cancer. Sequencing input: non-adjacent lung tissue.

The CDR3: CASSPLPAGRGNEQFF. Written as DNA, the CDR3 is TGTGCCAGCAGCCCCTTGCCGGCGGGACGAGGGAACGAGCAGTTCTTC. V is TRBV4-2 and J is TRBJ2-1; D might be TRBD2 (6 bases). The CDR3 loop spans 16 amino acids. The germline CDR1 and CDR2 sequences are LGHNA and YNFKEQ. The germline V and J ends were trimmed by 4 bases and 10 bases, with 23 bases remaining between them.